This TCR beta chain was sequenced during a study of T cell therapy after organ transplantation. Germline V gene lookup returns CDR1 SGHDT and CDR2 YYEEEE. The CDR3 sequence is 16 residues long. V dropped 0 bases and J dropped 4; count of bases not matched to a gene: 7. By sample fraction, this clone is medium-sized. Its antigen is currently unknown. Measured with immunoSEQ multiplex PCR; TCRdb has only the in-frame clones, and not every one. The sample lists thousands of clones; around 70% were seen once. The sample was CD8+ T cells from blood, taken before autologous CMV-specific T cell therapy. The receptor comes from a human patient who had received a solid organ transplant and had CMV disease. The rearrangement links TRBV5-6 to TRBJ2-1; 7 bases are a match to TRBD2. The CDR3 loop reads CASSLAWEGQYNEQFF. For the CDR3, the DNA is TGTGCCAGCAGCTTGGCGTGGGAGGGCCAATACAATGAGCAGTTCTTC.